This passage covers 13 T cell receptor beta chains from one sample sequenced in a study of blood T cell repertoires in COVID-19. Generated by immunoSEQ multiplex PCR, the TCRdb table keeps only in-frame clones and is missing some. The sample lists fewer than 450,000 clones, 85% to 90% seen once, with more than 0.95% in the top ten. Sequencing was done on a sample of PBMCs or T cells enriched from blood (not recorded which). The receptor set was obtained from a woman aged 18-30 years who had recovered from COVID-19.

The gene calls are TRBV10-3 and TRBJ2-1, with 8 bases fitting TRBD1. Germline CDR1 and CDR2: ENHRY and SYGVKD. The CDR3 spans 17 residues. Trimming cost V 11 bases and J 0 bases; bases outside gene matches: 15. The CDR3 here is CASTGELGQHSYNEQFF. The CDR3 DNA sequence: TGTGCCTCGACAGGGGAACTGGGGCAGCACTCCTACAATGAGCAGTTCTTC.

V gene TRBV28 combines with J gene TRBJ2-2, with a tentative D call TRBD2 (6 bases). CDR3 length: 15 amino acids. V was pared by 1 base and J by 4 bases, with 10 bases between. CDR1 MDHEN and CDR2 SYDVKM come from the germline V gene. DNA for the CDR3: TGTGCCAGCAGTTTATTACGGGAGCCCACCGGGGAGCTGTTTTTT. Its protein is CASSLLREPTGELFF.

V gene TRBV29-1 combines with J gene TRBJ1-2, with 9 bases lining up with TRBD1. The CDR3 has 13 amino acids. Trimming took 6 bases from V and 1 from J; bases not matched to a gene: 3. Germline CDR1 is SQVTM and CDR2 is ANQGSEA. The DNA for the CDR3 is TGCAGCGTCAGACAGGGGGGTAACTATGGCTACACCTTC. Translation: CSVRQGGNYGYTF.

The chain links TRBV2 to TRBJ1-4, with unresolved D. The CDR3 extends over 14 amino acids. Germline V CDR1 and CDR2: SNHLY, FYNNEI. The V end lost 5 bases, the J end lost 0 bases, and 7 bases lay between the germline ends. This chain's CDR3 is CASSYTATNEKLFF. CDR3 DNA sequence: TGTGCCAGCAGTTACACAGCAACTAATGAAAAACTGTTTTTT.

The rearrangement joins TRBV19 to TRBJ1-1, with D maybe TRBD1 (5 bases). The CDR3 consists of 14 residues. CDR1 is LNHDA, CDR2 SQIVND, per germline (reference sequence). Trimming took off 6 bases at V and 0 bases at J, with 11 bases between the two ends. The CDR3 coding sequence is TGTGCCAGTAGCTTCCAGGGCATGAACACTGAAGCTTTCTTT. Its translation is CASSFQGMNTEAFF.

This clone was recorded only once. J is TRBJ2-1 and V is TRBV6-2 or TRBV6-3; no clear D. This CDR3 region has 16 residues. Trimming took 2 bases from V and 4 from J, leaving 15 bases between them. Germline V gives CDR1 MNHEY, CDR2 SVGEGT. Here the CDR3 reads CASSYGEARPYNEQFF. In DNA form, the CDR3 reads TGTGCCAGCAGTTACGGTGAAGCGCGGCCTTACAATGAGCAGTTCTTC.

V and J are TRBV2 and TRBJ1-2; D unresolved. The CDR3 totals 13 residues. The germline V gene has CDR1 SNHLY and CDR2 FYNNEI. V was trimmed by 4 bases and J by 6 bases, leaving 12 bases between them. Written as DNA, the CDR3 is TGTGCCAGCAGTGTCCACCGTCTAGATGGCTACACCTTC. Amino acids: CASSVHRLDGYTF.

A remark on this clone: Germline is not matched at one junction end, which may reflect a read error. The rearrangement joins TRBV6-5 to TRBJ2-6, with D perhaps TRBD1 (5 bases). This CDR3 has 15 residues. Looked up from germline, CDR1 is MNHEY and CDR2 is SVGAGI. CDR3 region: CASSHSAGMANVLTF. The CDR3 DNA follows: TGTGCCAGCAGTCACTCGGCAGGGATGGCCAACGTCCTGACTTTC.

The chain combines TRBV3-1 (or the pseudogene TRBV3-2) with TRBJ1-1, with TRBD1 identical over 10 bases. The CDR3 runs 13 residues. V lost 1 base, J lost 12 bases, and 5 bases stayed unmatched. The germline V gene has CDR1 LGHDT and CDR2 YNNKEL (reference sequence). The CDR3 DNA is TGTGCCAGCAGCCAAGTGGGGACAGGGGTTACTTTCTTT. It encodes CASSQVGTGVTFF.

This clone showed up just once. The chain employs TRBV15 and TRBJ2-7; no clear D gene. The germline V gene has CDR1 LNHNV and CDR2 YYDKDF (reference sequence). The CDR3 length is 14 residues. V was cut by 0 bases and J by 4 bases, with 10 bases left in between. Written as DNA, the CDR3 is TGTGCCACCAGCAGAGATCGGGTGGGTTACGAGCAGTACTTC. Amino acids: CATSRDRVGYEQYF.

This clone was detected only once. CDR3 coding DNA: TGTGCCAGCAGCCCTCACAGGGGAAGAAACACCATATATTTT. Translating gives CASSPHRGRNTIYF. This chain joins TRBV14 and TRBJ1-3, with 7 bases lining up with TRBD1. This CDR3 has 14 amino acids. The germline gives CDR1 SGHDN, CDR2 FVKESK. The junction had 5 bases not matched to a gene; V was cut back by 4 bases and J by 5 bases.

The chain links TRBV28 to TRBJ1-3; D is unresolved. The germline CDR1 and CDR2 sequences are MDHEN and SYDVKM. The V end lost 4 bases, the J end lost 0 bases, and 13 bases lay between the germline ends. The CDR3 has 16 amino acids. Here the CDR3 reads CASSSGVKPSGNTIYF. The CDR3 DNA follows: TGTGCCAGCAGTTCGGGTGTCAAACCCTCTGGAAACACCATATATTTT. Using reference TRBV28 and TRBJ1-3 for the parts outside the CDR3, the full variable domain is DVKVTQSSRYLVKRTGEKVFLECVQDMDHENMFWYRQDPGLGLRLIYFSYDVKMKEKGDIPEGYSVSREKKERFSLILESASTNQTSMYLCASSSGVKPSGNTIYFGEGSWLTVV.

The CDR3: CASSLTGGQPQHF. In nucleotides, the CDR3 is TGCGCCAGCAGCCTGACAGGCGGTCAGCCCCAGCATTTT. The chain combines TRBV4-3 with TRBJ1-5; tentative D call: TRBD1 (6 bases). The germline V gene has CDR1 LGHNA and CDR2 YSLEER. V was trimmed by 4 bases and J by 6 bases, leaving 10 bases between them. The CDR3 length is 13 residues.